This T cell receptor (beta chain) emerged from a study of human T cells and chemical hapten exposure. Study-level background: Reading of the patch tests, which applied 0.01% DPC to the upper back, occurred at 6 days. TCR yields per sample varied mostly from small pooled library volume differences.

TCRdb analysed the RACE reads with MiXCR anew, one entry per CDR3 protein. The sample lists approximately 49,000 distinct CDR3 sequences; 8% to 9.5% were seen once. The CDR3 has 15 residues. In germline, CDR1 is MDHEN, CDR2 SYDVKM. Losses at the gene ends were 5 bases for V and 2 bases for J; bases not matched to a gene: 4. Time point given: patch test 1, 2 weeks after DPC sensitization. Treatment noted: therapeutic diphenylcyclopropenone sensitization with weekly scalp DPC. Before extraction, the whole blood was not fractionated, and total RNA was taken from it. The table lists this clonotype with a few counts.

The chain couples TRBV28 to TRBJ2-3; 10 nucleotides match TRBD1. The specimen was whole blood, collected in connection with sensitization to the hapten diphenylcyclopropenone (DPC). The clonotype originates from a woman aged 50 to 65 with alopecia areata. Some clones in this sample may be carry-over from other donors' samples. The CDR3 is CASSPGTGATDTQYF. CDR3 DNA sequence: TGTGCCAGCAGTCCCGGGACAGGGGCCACAGATACGCAGTATTTT.